A single sample is the source of the 22 T cell receptor beta chains below, sequenced in a study of blood T cells in healthy people across ages. Then a second PCR, running roughly 6 to 11 cycles, was carried out with a sample-barcoded 5' primer and a J-beta primer mix. Each CDR3 protein is one row after TCRdb ran MiXCR on the 5' RACE reads. The repertoire has 700,000 to 850,000 distinct CDR3 sequences, under 40% of them found once; the top ten carry about an eighth. The sequenced sample was blood. Receptors were obtained from a man aged 18 to 30 in good health.

In this sample, this clonotype turned up many times. The chain uses TRBV4-3 and TRBJ2-3; 10 nucleotides agree with TRBD1. The V and J ends lost 4 bases and 4 bases, in that order; junction bases with no gene match: 2. The CDR3 has 14 amino acids. Germline loops: CDR1 LGHNA, CDR2 YSLEER. The CDR3 region has the DNA TGCGCCAGCAGCCCCGGGACAGGGGCAGATACGCAGTATTTT. It yields the protein CASSPGTGADTQYF.

This clonotype appeared a few times. The chain carries TRBV9 and TRBJ2-2, with D possibly matching TRBD1 (5 bases). Germline V gene lookup returns CDR1 SGDLS and CDR2 YYNGEE. The ends were cut back, 0 bases at V and 5 bases at J, with 11 bases in the middle. This CDR3 region has 15 residues. The CDR3 bases are TGTGCCAGCAGCGTAGAGGCAGGGTGGACCGGGGAGCTGTTTTTT. This sequence encodes CASSVEAGWTGELFF.

The chain joins TRBV12-3 or TRBV12-4 to TRBJ1-6; tentatively, D is TRBD1 (5 bases). Trimming cost V 6 bases and J 8 bases, with 17 bases left between them. This CDR3 spans 15 amino acids. The CDR3 nucleotides are TGTGCCAGCAGCGCCGGTGGGCTCAGGGATTCACCCCTCCACTTT. Its protein product is CASSAGGLRDSPLHF.

The sample holds a few counts of this clonotype. This rearrangement joins TRBV5-1 to TRBJ2-1, with 7 nucleotides matching TRBD2. This CDR3 is 13 amino acids long. V was clipped by 4 bases and J by 13 bases; unmatched bases: 11. Germline V CDR1 and CDR2: SGHRS, YFSETQ. DNA of the CDR3: TGCGCCAGCAGCGTGTGGGGGGGATCGGGACAGTTCTTC. It codes for CASSVWGGSGQFF.

V is TRBV7-2 and J is TRBJ1-4; no clear D. Germline CDR1 SGHTA, CDR2 FQGNSA. Between the trimmed V and J ends, which lost 0 bases and 4 bases, there was a span of 12 bases. This CDR3 comprises 16 residues. The CDR3, as DNA: TGTGCCAGCAGCTTAGCGTCGGGCCCCTATAATGAAAAACTGTTTTTT. Amino acids: CASSLASGPYNEKLFF.

This clonotype was detected only a few times. As DNA, the CDR3 is TGTGCCTGGAGTGTACTAATGGAGGGTGGCTACACCTTC. Translating gives CAWSVLMEGGYTF. The chain employs TRBV30 and TRBJ1-2; D remains ambiguous. CDR1 is GTSNPN and CDR2 is SVGIG in the germline V gene (reference sequence). This CDR3 region has 13 residues. The V end lost 0 bases, the J end lost 7 bases, and 12 bases lay between the germline ends.

This clonotype was seen at least ten times. The rearrangement joins TRBV12-3 or TRBV12-4 to TRBJ1-6, with TRBD1 matching 9 bases. The CDR3 length is 13 residues. J gave up 10 bases and V 4 bases, and 2 bases lay outside the gene matches. The CDR3, as DNA: TGTGCCAGCAGTTGGACAGGGGCCTCACCCCTCCACTTT. Translating gives CASSWTGASPLHF.

V and J are TRBV7-2 and TRBJ2-1; D unclear. Germline CDR1 is SGHTA and CDR2 is FQGNSA. The length of the CDR3 is 14 residues. V was shortened by 0 bases and J by 10 bases, with 13 bases between the two germline ends. The DNA of the CDR3 is TGTGCCAGCAGCTTAGCCAAGGCAACCCAGGAGCAGTTCTTC. It codes for CASSLAKATQEQFF.

This clonotype was seen a handful of times. This chain links TRBV6-2 or TRBV6-3 with TRBJ2-7; 14 nucleotides agree with TRBD2. The V and J ends lost 4 bases and 4 bases, in that order; junction bases with no gene match: 3. Germline CDR1 is MNHEY and CDR2 is SVGEGT. The CDR3 consists of 15 residues. For the CDR3, the DNA is TGTGCCAGCAGTTTGGGACTAGCGGGGGATTACGAGCAGTACTTC. This translates into CASSLGLAGDYEQYF.

This chain uses TRBV7-9 with TRBJ2-7, with TRBD2 matching 14 bases. Trimming took 3 bases from V and 4 from J; bases not matched to a gene: 11. The CDR3 sequence is 18 residues long. The germline gives CDR1 SEHNR, CDR2 FQNEAQ (reference sequence). CDR3 sequence (DNA): TGTGCCAGCAGCTTCTTCCCGGGACTAGCGGGAGCAGAGTACGAGCAGTACTTC. Its protein product is CASSFFPGLAGAEYEQYF.

In the case of this clonotype: Being one base from a much bigger clone, this may be a read error. The rearrangement uses TRBV3-1 and TRBJ2-5; D unclear. Germline-derived CDR1 and CDR2 are LGHDT and YNNKEL (reference sequence). The CDR3 runs to 16 residues. CDR3 amino acids: CTSSLQIHWPVETQYF. CDR3 DNA sequence: TGTACCAGCAGCCTCCAAATCCACTGGCCAGTGGAGACCCAGTACTTC.

The CDR3 spells CASSVDPGGSGTQYF. The CDR3 DNA follows: TGTGCCAGCAGCGTAGATCCAGGGGGCTCGGGGACCCAGTACTTC. The V gene is TRBV9, the J gene TRBJ2-5, with 8 positions matching TRBD1. The CDR3 sequence is 15 residues long. In germline, CDR1 is SGDLS, CDR2 YYNGEE. The trim removed 0 bases at V and 7 bases at J, leaving 8 bases unmatched.

This sequence joins TRBV28 and TRBJ2-7, with a possible D match to TRBD1 (5 bases). V dropped 1 base and J dropped 2 bases, with 9 bases sitting between them. CDR1 MDHEN and CDR2 SYDVKM come from the germline V gene. This CDR3 is built from 14 residues. This chain's CDR3 is CASSLLTAPYEQYF. As DNA, the CDR3 is TGTGCCAGCAGTTTATTGACAGCCCCCTACGAGCAGTACTTC.

The chain carries TRBV9 and TRBJ2-7; 7 positions match TRBD1. The CDR3 spans 14 residues. The V gene's germline CDR1 is SGDLS and CDR2 YYNGEE. The J segment lost 5 bases and the V segment lost 4 bases, leaving 9 bases of the junction unmatched. CDR3 loop: CASSSSTGAHEQYF. In DNA, the CDR3 is TGTGCCAGCAGCTCCTCAACAGGGGCCCACGAGCAGTACTTC.

This clonotype was picked up one time. The chain is built from TRBV7-2 and TRBJ1-2; D remains unclear. The CDR3 has 14 amino acids. CDR1 is SGHTA and CDR2 is FQGNSA in the germline V gene. V lost 2 bases to trimming and J lost 4 bases, with 11 bases between them. The CDR3 here is CASSLHSTGYGYTF. The CDR3 DNA sequence: TGTGCCAGCAGCTTACACTCCACTGGCTATGGCTACACCTTC.

A note on this clonotype: This may stem from a read error, because a much larger clone lies one nucleotide away. The V gene is TRBV10-3, the J gene TRBJ2-3; D possibly matches TRBD1 or TRBD2 (6 bases each). CDR3 length equals 15 residues. Trimming removed 2 bases at V and 5 bases at J, with 14 bases between. Germline V gives CDR1 ENHRY, CDR2 SYGVKD. The CDR3 spells CAISEARGAIDTQYF. In DNA, the CDR3 is TGTGCCATCAGTGAGGCAAGGGGGGCCATAGATACGCAGTATTTT.

The chain recombines TRBV9 with TRBJ2-4; D might be TRBD2 (6 bases). The DNA matches TRBJ2-7 better at its end, which makes the J call doubtful. Per the germline V gene, CDR1 is SGDLS and CDR2 is YYNGEE. The CDR3 sequence is 15 residues long. The CDR3 is CASSVIPGGAYEQYF. CDR3 coding DNA: TGTGCCAGCAGCGTAATCCCCGGGGGAGCTTACGAGCAGTACTTC.

The V call is TRBV9, the J call TRBJ2-3; D is perhaps TRBD2 (7 bases). The V gene lost 0 bases and the J gene lost 0 bases, with 14 bases spanning the gap. Per germline, CDR1 SGDLS and CDR2 YYNGEE. CDR3 size: 17 residues. The CDR3 DNA reads as TGTGCCAGCAGCGTAGGTCCGGGGGGCTCTAGCACAGATACGCAGTATTTT. This encodes CASSVGPGGSSTDTQYF.

The rearrangement joins TRBV2 to TRBJ2-7, with a weak D call TRBD2 (5 bases). The V end lost 6 bases, the J end lost 3 bases, and 12 bases lay between the germline ends. The CDR3 contains 13 residues. The germline gives CDR1 SNHLY, CDR2 FYNNEI. Written as DNA, the CDR3 is TGTGCCAGCAGGTCGGACGAGGGCTACGAGCAGTACTTC. Its protein product is CASRSDEGYEQYF.

In DNA, the CDR3 is TGCAGTGCTAGAGGCAGTGTCAGGGGAGATACGCAGTATTTT. Translated: CSARGSVRGDTQYF. This chain connects TRBV20-1 to TRBJ2-3, with D perhaps matching TRBD1 (6 bases). Trimming left V 1 base short and J 5 bases short, with 13 bases between. This CDR3 is 14 amino acids long. Germline CDR1 and CDR2: DFQATT and SNEGSKA (reference sequence).

As concerns this clonotype: The junction departs from germline at one end; a sequencing error may be responsible. The V and J genes are TRBV20-1 and TRBJ1-6, with D perhaps matching TRBD1 (5 bases). Germline loops: CDR1 DFQATT, CDR2 SNEGSKA (reference sequence). The CDR3 sequence is 13 residues long. CDR3 protein: CSARGQRDSPPHF. In nucleotides, the CDR3 is TGCAGTGCTAGAGGACAGCGAGATTCACCCCCCCACTTT.

This clonotype has a handful of counts. This chain joins TRBV20-1 and TRBJ1-1, with D possibly matching TRBD1 (5 bases). V was cut by 3 bases and J by 5 bases, with 16 bases left in between. Germline assignment: CDR1 DFQATT and CDR2 SNEGSKA (reference sequence). CDR3 size: 14 residues. In DNA, the CDR3 is TGCAGTGCTAGCTTCGGGGGGGGTCGTACTGAAGCTTTCTTT. This sequence encodes CSASFGGGRTEAFF.